These 26 T cell receptor beta chains were all obtained from the same sample, sequenced in a study of blood T cell repertoires in COVID-19. This table comes from immunoSEQ multiplex PCR, and its TCRdb copy is limited to in-frame clones, with some not included. The sample holds about 250,000 clones, around 88% seen once. The sequencing input was peripheral blood. These receptor sequences come from a woman in her twenties or thirties with COVID-19, enrolled during active disease.

The chain joins TRBV5-1 to TRBJ2-5; tentative D call: TRBD2 (6 bases). This CDR3 is 15 amino acids long. Trimming stripped 3 bases from V and 5 bases from J, with 17 bases between. CDR1 is SGHRS, CDR2 YFSETQ, per germline. The CDR3 reads CASSSTGGVRETQYF. CDR3 coding DNA: TGCGCCAGCAGCTCGACCGGAGGGGTACGTGAGACCCAGTACTTC.

This chain connects TRBV24-1 to TRBJ2-5; a weak D match, TRBD1 (5 bases). The ends were cut back, 7 bases at V and 5 bases at J, with 25 bases in the middle. The CDR3 contains 17 residues. Germline lookup yields CDR1 KGHDR and CDR2 SFDVKD. CDR3 sequence reads: CATSESRLSGFRETQYF. The CDR3 DNA reads as TGTGCCACCAGCGAATCCCGACTCTCAGGGTTCAGGGAGACCCAGTACTTC.

The chain combines TRBV28 with TRBJ2-1; 10 bases fit TRBD1. This CDR3 is built from 16 residues. The germline V gene encodes CDR1 MDHEN and CDR2 SYDVKM. J lost 9 bases, V lost 7 bases, and 15 bases had no gene match. The CDR3 nucleotides read TGTGCCAGCAAAAGGGGTGACAGGGGGCGTCCGGGTGAGCAGTTCTTC. Its protein is CASKRGDRGRPGEQFF. The complete variable domain, with remaining parts taken from reference TRBV28 and TRBJ2-1, reads DVKVTQSSRYLVKRTGEKVFLECVQDMDHENMFWYRQDPGLGLRLIYFSYDVKMKEKGDIPEGYSVSREKKERFSLILESASTNQTSMYLCASKRGDRGRPGEQFFGPGTRLTVL.

This clone showed up just once. The genes are TRBV9 and TRBJ2-5; 9 nucleotides match TRBD2. The trim removed 3 bases at V and 4 bases at J, leaving 10 bases unmatched. There are 16 residues in the CDR3. Germline lookup yields CDR1 SGDLS and CDR2 YYNGEE. The CDR3 DNA reads TGTGCCAGCAGCGGCCCTGAAGGACTAGCGAGAGAGACCCAGTACTTC. It is translated as CASSGPEGLARETQYF. Combining the CDR3 with reference TRBV9 and TRBJ2-5 gives the whole variable domain DSGVTQTPKHLITATGQRVTLRCSPRSGDLSVYWYQQSLDQGLQFLIQYYNGEERAKGNILERFSAQQFPDLHSELNLSSLELGDSALYFCASSGPEGLARETQYFGPGTRLLVL.

The rearrangement uses TRBV10-3 and TRBJ2-5; D may be TRBD2 (6 bases). Trimming took off 3 bases at V and 5 bases at J, with 13 bases between the two ends. CDR3 length: 14 amino acids. The V gene's germline CDR1 is ENHRY and CDR2 SYGVKD. The CDR3 nucleotides read TGTGCCATCAGTGAAGGCGGGGACGGCGAGACCCAGTACTTC. It translates to CAISEGGDGETQYF.

The chain has TRBV21-1 and TRBJ1-2; the table's D call TRBD1 went unverified against the DNA. TRBV21-1 is recorded as a pseudogene. This CDR3 contains 16 residues. The DNA for the CDR3 is TGTGCCAGCAGCAAAGCAAGAGTCAGGGGGCGTGATGGCTACACCTTC. Encoded protein: CASSKARVRGRDGYTF.

The V gene is TRBV19, the J gene TRBJ2-5; a possible D gene is TRBD2 (5 bases). Trimming removed 3 bases at V and 2 bases at J, with 22 bases between. The CDR3 sequence is 18 residues long. Germline values: CDR1 LNHDA, CDR2 SQIVND (reference sequence). This CDR3 is CASSIGVWASVRQETQYF. CDR3 coding DNA: TGTGCCAGTAGTATCGGGGTATGGGCATCCGTCAGGCAAGAGACCCAGTACTTC. Full variable domain (outside the CDR3, taken from reference TRBV19 and TRBJ2-5): DGGITQSPKYLFRKEGQNVTLSCEQNLNHDAMYWYRQDPGQGLRLIYYSQIVNDFQKGDIAEGYSVSREKKESFPLTVTSAQKNPTAFYLCASSIGVWASVRQETQYFGPGTRLLVL.

The rearrangement joins TRBV19 to TRBJ1-1; D is perhaps TRBD1 (6 bases). Trimming shortened V by 5 bases and J by 4 bases, and 14 bases separated the two germline ends. Germline-derived CDR1 and CDR2 are LNHDA and SQIVND (reference sequence). The length of the CDR3 is 14 residues. This CDR3 reads CASSPGPGVTEAFF. The CDR3 DNA reads as TGTGCCAGTAGTCCGGGCCCAGGGGTCACTGAAGCTTTCTTT.

This rearrangement joins TRBV23-1 to TRBJ2-7; 7 bases are shared with TRBD1. TRBV23-1 is an ORF, with its function uncertain. The ends lost 2 bases at V and 3 bases at J; junction bases unmatched: 13. The CDR3 contains 17 residues. The CDR3 nucleotides are TGCGCCAGCAGTCAACCTTTTAACAGGGGAGTTAACTACGAGCAGTACGTC. Translation: CASSQPFNRGVNYEQYV.

J is TRBJ2-3 and V is TRBV10-3; 15 positions agree with TRBD2. Germline V CDR1 and CDR2: ENHRY, SYGVKD. With V trimmed by 10 bases and J by 4 bases, 6 bases remained unmatched. The CDR3 extends over 15 amino acids. The chain's CDR3 is CASRGTSGGSDTQYF. CDR3 nucleotides: TGTGCCAGCCGAGGGACTAGCGGGGGGTCAGATACGCAGTATTTT.

This rearrangement joins TRBV3-1 (or the pseudogene TRBV3-2) to TRBJ1-2; no clear D. The CDR3 is made up of 13 amino acids. Germline loops: CDR1 LGHDT, CDR2 YNNKEL (reference sequence). V lost 1 base and J 6 bases, leaving 9 bases between the germline ends. In DNA, the CDR3 is TGTGCCAGCAGCCAAGTCCCCGGGGATGGCTACACCTTC. It specifies CASSQVPGDGYTF.

V usage is TRBV28 and J usage is TRBJ1-1; D is possibly TRBD1 (5 bases). The CDR3 sequence is 14 residues long. Germline V lookup: CDR1 MDHEN, CDR2 SYDVKM. V was trimmed by 2 bases and J by 3 bases, leaving 10 bases between them. This chain's CDR3 is CASSLRPGDTEAFF. The CDR3 DNA sequence: TGTGCCAGCAGTTTACGGCCGGGGGACACTGAAGCTTTCTTT.

The chain carries TRBV6-5 and TRBJ2-3; D ambiguous. This CDR3 contains 15 residues. Per the germline V gene, CDR1 is MNHEY and CDR2 is SVGAGI. V lost 2 bases and J 0 bases, leaving 9 bases between the germline ends. The CDR3, as DNA: TGTGCCAGCAGTTACGGGCCTTCTAGCACAGATACGCAGTATTTT. It is translated as CASSYGPSSTDTQYF.

This clone was found once. The chain couples TRBV7-9 to TRBJ2-7; TRBD1 might be the D (5 bases). V was trimmed by 5 bases and J by 5 bases, leaving 25 bases between them. Germline V gene lookup returns CDR1 SEHNR and CDR2 FQNEAQ (reference sequence). The CDR3 length is 17 residues. The CDR3 here is CASSPTWTPIRGHEQYF. The CDR3 DNA reads TGTGCCAGCAGCCCGACGTGGACACCCATCAGAGGCCACGAGCAGTACTTC.

This clone occurred once. V is TRBV12-3 or TRBV12-4 and J is TRBJ1-6; D is unclear. The CDR3 spans 12 residues. V lost 3 bases and J lost 10, with 7 bases in between. The CDR3 DNA reads as TGTGCCAGCAGTTTGCGGAAGTCACCCCTCCACTTT. This encodes CASSLRKSPLHF.

This clone was detected once. The CDR3: CASSESQLAGGLEQFF. CDR3 coding DNA: TGCGCCAGCAGTGAGTCCCAACTAGCGGGGGGGCTCGAGCAGTTCTTC. The chain carries TRBV10-2 and TRBJ2-1; 13 positions match TRBD2. The CDR3 covers 16 residues. Germline CDR1 is WSHSY and CDR2 is SAAADI. The V and J ends lost 0 bases and 10 bases, in that order; junction bases with no gene match: 6.

The gene calls are TRBV6-1 and TRBJ1-2; 8 positions agree with TRBD1. V lost 3 bases, J lost 6 bases, and 6 bases stayed unmatched. CDR1 and CDR2 from the germline V gene are MNHNS and SASEGT. CDR3 length: 14 residues. The DNA of the CDR3 is TGTGCCAGCAGTGATGGACAGGGAACGGATGGCTACACCTTC. Amino acids: CASSDGQGTDGYTF.

V gene TRBV30 combines with J gene TRBJ2-1, with a tentative D call TRBD2 (6 bases). Trimming shortened V by 5 bases and J by 7 bases, and 18 bases separated the two germline ends. The CDR3 spans 14 residues. The germline CDR1 and CDR2 sequences are GTSNPN and SVGIG (reference sequence). CDR3 nucleotide sequence: TGTGCCTGGGCGGGGAACGGGAGACTAAATGAGCAGTTCTTC. This encodes CAWAGNGRLNEQFF. The entire variable domain, with the rest obtained from reference TRBV30 and TRBJ2-1, is as follows: SQTIHQWPATLVQPVGSPLSLECTVEGTSNPNLYWYRQAAGRGLQLLFYSVGIGQISSEVPQNLSASRPQDRQFILSSKKLLLSDSGFYLCAWAGNGRLNEQFFGPGTRLTVL.

The chain combines TRBV9 with TRBJ2-3; 9 bases match TRBD2. The CDR3 runs to 15 residues. V lost 7 bases and J lost 2; bases outside the gene matches: 8. Germline V lookup: CDR1 SGDLS, CDR2 YYNGEE. CDR3 amino acids: CASSGAGGLTDTQYF. CDR3 bases: TGTGCCAGCTCTGGAGCGGGAGGCCTCACAGATACGCAGTATTTT.

V usage is TRBV4-3 and J usage is TRBJ1-2, with D possibly being TRBD1 (5 bases). The CDR3 runs 18 residues. The V end was cut by 0 bases, the J end by 8 bases, with 25 bases between. Germline CDR1 is LGHNA and CDR2 is YSLEER. The CDR3 coding sequence is TGCGCCAGCAGCCAAGATTTAGGGGCTCCCCTGACAACGGCGGGCTACACCTTC. Translated, it gives CASSQDLGAPLTTAGYTF.

The CDR3 DNA reads TGTGCCAGCAGCTTGCTTAATGAGCAGTTCTTC. Its translation: CASSLLNEQFF. This sequence joins TRBV5-4 and TRBJ2-1; D is unresolved. V was cut by 1 base and J by 7 bases, with 3 bases left in between. The CDR3 is 11 residues long. Per germline, CDR1 SGHNT and CDR2 YYREEE (reference sequence).

V gene TRBV29-1 combines with J gene TRBJ2-7, with a possible D match to TRBD1 (6 bases). The CDR3 is 14 residues long. CDR1 is SQVTM, CDR2 ANQGSEA, per germline. V lost 8 bases to trimming and J lost 4 bases, with 21 bases between them. This CDR3 reads CSTPLGQKGYEQYF. For the CDR3, the DNA is TGCAGCACACCTTTAGGACAGAAGGGGTACGAGCAGTACTTC.

This chain connects TRBV6-2 or TRBV6-3 to TRBJ2-7; D not resolved. Germline values: CDR1 MNHEY, CDR2 SVGEGT. V was trimmed by 7 bases and J by 4 bases, leaving 29 bases between them. This CDR3 contains 18 residues. As DNA, the CDR3 is TGTGCCAGCATCCCTCTAGGTCCGACTCCCATCTTTTTATACGAGCAGTACTTC. This translates into CASIPLGPTPIFLYEQYF.

CDR3 sequence (DNA): TGTGCCAGCAGCTCCTTCCCCTCCTACGAGCAGTACTTC. It encodes CASSSFPSYEQYF. The rearrangement uses TRBV11-2 and TRBJ2-7; D is unresolved. Germline CDR1 and CDR2: SGHAT and FQNNGV. This CDR3 spans 13 amino acids. Trimming took off 4 bases at V and 0 bases at J, with 7 bases between the two ends.

The V gene is TRBV18, the J gene TRBJ2-1; 7 bases fit TRBD1. The CDR3 is 15 residues long. V shed 0 bases and J 7 bases; nucleotides not matched to a gene: 6. Germline CDR1 KGHSH, CDR2 LQKENI. This CDR3 reads CASSPPNGQVNEQFF. CDR3 DNA sequence: TGTGCCAGCTCACCACCGAACGGACAGGTTAATGAGCAGTTCTTC. Full variable domain (outside the CDR3, taken from reference TRBV18 and TRBJ2-1): NAGVMQNPRHLVRRRGQEARLRCSPMKGHSHVYWYRQLPEEGLKFMVYLQKENIIDESGMPKERFSAEFPKEGPSILRIQQVVRGDSAAYFCASSPPNGQVNEQFFGPGTRLTVL.

The gene calls are TRBV7-2 and TRBJ2-7; D is undetermined. The V and J ends lost 8 bases and 3 bases respectively, with 11 bases between them. This CDR3 is built from 12 residues. Germline V lookup: CDR1 SGHTA, CDR2 FQGNSA. As DNA, the CDR3 is TGTGCCAGCGCCGAGCAACTCTACGAGCAGTACTTC. Translated, it gives CASAEQLYEQYF.